This T cell receptor beta chain was retrieved from a study of T cells in localized non-small cell lung cancer (dated by TCRdb to 2018 to 2020). As for the study more broadly: The study analyzed T cell repertoires of hundreds of early-stage NSCLC patients, comparing tumors and uninvolved tumor-adjacent lungs. The cohort was made up of about 240 treatment-naive NSCLC patients whose localized lung tumors had been resected. The mean age of the NSCLC patients was about 70 years, with 120 to 150 men and 95 to 110 women.

The immunoSEQ Assay was used to sequence TCR beta CDR3 regions from DNA. The study's own analysis went as follows. To compute T cell density, TCR beta template counts were normalized to usable DNA, which was estimated by amplifying housekeeping genes. The preseqR package was used to estimate richness by extrapolating to 400,000 templates for PBMC samples and to 120,000 templates for tissue samples. Clonality was defined as one minus Pielou's evenness. Tissue-enriched TCRs were identified by differential abundance testing using productive amino-acid clonotypes, minimum total count 5 and alpha 0.1. The Jaccard Index and the Morisita Overlap Index were used to measure how much the repertoires overlapped between compartments. TCR beta CDR3s were clustered by GLIPH together with public tetramer-defined viral CDR3s, and at least three viral sequences plus V-gene enrichment were required for viral motifs. TCRdb took this table from immuneACCESS and kept in-frame rearrangements with V and J called. Such tables lack part of the clones; where checked against another copy, unresolved V genes explain under half of the gap, and the rest is unexplained. That table furnishes V, J and clone size, whereas the DNA furnished D and trimming. Across this sample there are over 1,500 clones, with 22% seen only once. The top ten hold approximately 25% of the sample.

Cut back by 5 bases and 8 bases, the V and J ends lie 10 bases apart. CDR1 is given as LNHDA and CDR2 as SQIVND, both from the germline V gene (reference sequence). The CDR3 spans 13 residues, from the cysteine through the phenylalanine. The sequence is cut down to CDR3 DNA, 39 bases in frame from base 1. Comments on this clone: Its cognate antigen has yet to be identified. Base qualities were left out, and no much larger clone turns up one base away.

Uninvolved adjacent lung was sampled at least 2 cm away from the tumor margin, and two independent pathologists confirmed that the tissue had no atypia. At diagnosis, peripheral blood, uninvolved tumor-adjacent lung and tumor were collected and were preserved as a mix of fresh-frozen and FFPE material. General conclusions and limits of the study: Uninvolved tumor-adjacent lung showed the highest T cell clonality, higher than tumor, which suggests more focused antigenic responses in the uninvolved tumor-adjacent lung. Because multi-region tumor sequencing was not done, intratumor heterogeneity could not be ruled out. Of the top 100 tumor clones, a median of 57 were detected in paired uninvolved adjacent lung; under 30 were also among that lung's top 100. Longer overall survival was associated with higher T cell density in blood, whereas shorter survival was associated with higher clonality in adjacent lung. Because the study design was exploratory, TCR variables were selected using unadjusted p-values without false-discovery rate correction.

The chain is assembled from TRBV19 and TRBJ1-6; matching of 5 bases hints at TRBD1 as the D gene. This sequence originates from a woman aged 40-70 years with stage I lung adenocarcinoma. Material: normal lung tissue next to the tumor, obtained before any cancer treatment. This receptor carries the CDR3 CASSYQGDSPLHF. The DNA is TGTGCCAGTAGTTACCAAGGGGATTCACCCCTCCACTTT.